This record covers a single T cell receptor (beta chain). This entry comes from a study of blood T cell repertoires in COVID-19. Across the study: Both acute and convalescent COVID-19 samples were obtained from the United States, Italy and Spain. The cDNA or gDNA used as material had been derived from T cells, B-cell-depleted T cells, or PBMCs.

Authors' processing steps: Amplified reference gene primers provided the basis for estimating nucleated cell counts. Method: immunoSEQ multiplex PCR; TCRdb's copy keeps in-frame clones and lacks some. The V and J calls and clone size were taken over from that table, and D and trimming were inferred from the DNA. The sample shows 150,000 or so clones, 85% of them seen only once. Germline CDR1 is KGHSH and CDR2 is LQKENI. Trimming took off 0 bases at V and 6 bases at J, with 11 bases between the two ends. The CDR3 runs 15 residues. Material for sequencing was peripheral blood. J is TRBJ1-4 and V is TRBV18; maybe TRBD1 (5 bases). This receptor was identified in a human donor with acute or convalescent COVID-19. The donor label of this sample is uncertain. The CDR3 coding sequence is TGTGCCAGCTCACCACCGGGGCAGCAAGATGAAAAACTGTTTTTT. As protein: CASSPPGQQDEKLFF.